The sequence of this T cell receptor beta chain was determined in a study of PD-1 blockade in classical Hodgkin lymphoma. About the study: Intravenous infusions of nivolumab 3 mg/kg reached patients every 2 weeks. Study-level findings and limits: Diminished baseline TCR diversity has been reported in newly diagnosed patients relative to healthy donors. TCR diversity in CD4+, not CD8+, cells rose significantly by C4D1.

This clone was seen at least ten times. Its antigen is still unknown. V gave up 4 bases and J gave up 1 base, with 10 bases separating them. Germline V gene sequence: CDR1 SQVTM, CDR2 ANQGSEA. CDR3 length: 14 residues. Every single patient, without exception, relapsed after autologous stem cell transplantation, and brentuximab vedotin exposure varied. TCRdb's copy holds only in-frame clones and misses some; the assay was immunoSEQ multiplex PCR. The sample carries about 86,000 clones, roughly 89% recorded once. The chain is built from TRBV29-1 and TRBJ2-2; D may be TRBD2 (6 bases). The source is a human donor with classical Hodgkin lymphoma. Sample: peripheral blood mononuclear cells (PBMCs), taken before the second cycle of nivolumab. The DNA of the CDR3 is TGCAGCGTTGTGGTAGCGGAGAACACCGGGGAGCTGTTTTTT. Translating gives CSVVVAENTGELFF.